A selection of T cell receptor beta chains follows, all from one sample in a study of T cells in localized non-small cell lung cancer. Repertoires were generated with immunoSEQ multiplex PCR, while TCRdb's copy carries only in-frame clones and drops some. The repertoire holds some 25,000 clones, with around 85% as singletons. Sequencing used peripheral blood, obtained before any cancer treatment. The receptors were gathered from a man between 35 and 75 years old with stage III squamous cell lung carcinoma. CDR3s include the opening cysteine and the closing phenylalanine or tryptophan. A D gene is named only where the DNA matches it firmly. Clone size is not always given. Where it is, it says once, few, many or a class for expanded clones.

J | D | size | V | DNA | CDR3
TRBJ1-1 | . | . | TRBV7-9 | TGTGCCAGCAGCGATGGCGATGGGAACACTGAAGCTTTCTTT | CASSDGDGNTEAFF
TRBJ2-7 | TRBD2 | . | TRBV7-6 | TGTGCCAGCAGCCCCCTCTTAGCGGGGTCCTCCTACGAGCAGTACTTC | CASSPLLAGSSYEQYF
TRBJ1-1 | TRBD1 | . | TRBV6-6 | TGTGCCAGCAGTGCCCCCGAGACAGGGGTTTGGGGAGAAGCTTTCTTT | CASSAPETGVWGEAFF
TRBJ1-1 | . | . | TRBV11-2 | TGTGCCAGCAGCTTAGACAGACCTGAAGCTTTCTTT | CASSLDRPEAFF
TRBJ2-3 | TRBD2 | . | TRBV6-5 | TGTGCCAGCAGTCGGACTAGCCCTTACACAGATACGCAGTATTTT | CASSRTSPYTDTQYF
TRBJ2-3 | . | . | TRBV7-3 | TGTGCCAGCAGTTTAAGGCTTAGCACAGATACGCAGTATTTT | CASSLRLSTDTQYF
TRBJ1-1 | . | . | TRBV5-6 | TGTGCCAGCAGCTTGTCGGAGTGGACTGAAGCTTTCTTT | CASSLSEWTEAFF
TRBJ2-5 | . | . | TRBV19 | TGTGCCAGTAGTATTGGAGCTAGGAGGGGGCAAGAGACCCAGTACTTC | CASSIGARRGQETQYF
TRBJ2-1 | TRBD2 | . | TRBV6-4 | TGTGCCAGCAGCGATAGCGGGGGCCACAATGAGCAGTTCTTC | CASSDSGGHNEQFF
TRBJ1-4 | . | . | TRBV5-1 | TGTGCCAGCGATGTGGGAGCAACTAATGAAAAACTGTTTTTT | CASDVGATNEKLFF
TRBJ2-5 | . | . | TRBV4-1 | TGCGCCAGCAGCCAAGATCCATTTGGGGGACAATCCGAGACCCAGTACTTC | CASSQDPFGGQSETQYF
TRBJ1-3 | . | . | TRBV14 | TGTGCCAGCAGCCAAGATCGCCGACAGGTCAACACCATATATTTT | CASSQDRRQVNTIYF
TRBJ2-3 | . | . | TRBV28 | TGTGCCAGCAGTCCCCTGAGGACAGATACGCAGTATTTT | CASSPLRTDTQYF
TRBJ2-1 | TRBD1 | . | TRBV14 | TGTGCCAGCAGCCAATACAGCGGACAGGGAGGACACAATGAGCAGTTCTTC | CASSQYSGQGGHNEQFF
TRBJ2-1 | . | . | TRBV5-6 | TGTGCCAGCAGCCCCTCGGGGGGCATCAATGAGCAGTTCTTC | CASSPSGGINEQFF
TRBJ2-5 | . | . | TRBV19 | TGTGCCAGTAGTCTGGACAGCTGGCGGGAGACCCAGTACTTC | CASSLDSWRETQYF
TRBJ2-6 | . | . | TRBV5-1 | TGCGCCAGCAGCTCTGGGGGGGCCAACGTCCTGACTTTC | CASSSGGANVLTF
TRBJ2-5 | TRBD2 | . | TRBV27 | TGTGCCAGCAGCCCTATCGGGGCTAGCGGGGTCCAAGAGACCCAGTACTTC | CASSPIGASGVQETQYF
TRBJ1-3 | TRBD1 | . | TRBV7-9 | TGTGCCAGCAGCTATGGACAGGGATCAAACACCATATATTTT | CASSYGQGSNTIYF
TRBJ1-6 | TRBD1 | . | TRBV11-2 | TGTGCCAGCAGCGATCGACAGGGTCGGGGCTCACCCCTCCACTTT | CASSDRQGRGSPLHF
TRBJ1-5 | . | . | TRBV7-8 | TGTGCCAGCAGCCCTAACGCCGCTAGCAATCAGCCCCAGCATTTT | CASSPNAASNQPQHF
TRBJ1-2 | . | . | TRBV5-6 | TGTGCCAGCAGCCCCCTAATGGGGGTTAGCAGATACTATGGCTACACCTTC | CASSPLMGVSRYYGYTF
TRBJ2-3 | . | . | TRBV6-6 | TGTGCCAGCAGTTACGCAGGACTAAGCACAGATACGCAGTATTTT | CASSYAGLSTDTQYF
TRBJ2-3 | . | . | TRBV5-1 | TGCGCCAGCAGCTGGGACGGCACAGATACGCAGTATTTT | CASSWDGTDTQYF
TRBJ1-1 | . | . | TRBV19 | TGTGCCAGTAGTATGAAGGGGTTGGCCACTGAAGCTTTCTTT | CASSMKGLATEAFF
TRBJ2-5 | TRBD2 | once | TRBV10-1 | TGCGCCAGCAGTGAGCCCCCCGGGACTACCCAAGAGACCCAGTACTTC | CASSEPPGTTQETQYF
TRBJ2-1 | . | . | TRBV6-4 | TGTGCCAGCAGTTTTGACCCACCCAATGAGCAGTTCTTC | CASSFDPPNEQFF
TRBJ2-1 | . | few | TRBV5-4 | TGTGCCTCCACCGATGAGACCTACAATGAGCAGTTCTTC | CASTDETYNEQFF
TRBJ1-1 | . | . | TRBV28 | TGTGCCAGCAGGGCCGCCGGGCGAGGAATGAACACTGAAGCTTTCTTT | CASRAAGRGMNTEAFF